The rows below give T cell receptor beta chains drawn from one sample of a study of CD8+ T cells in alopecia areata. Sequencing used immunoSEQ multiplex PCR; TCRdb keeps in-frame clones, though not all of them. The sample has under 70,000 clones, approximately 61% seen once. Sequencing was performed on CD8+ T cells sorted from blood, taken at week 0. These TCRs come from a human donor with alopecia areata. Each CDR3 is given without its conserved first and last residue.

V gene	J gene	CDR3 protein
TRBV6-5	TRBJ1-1	ASSYGAHTEAF
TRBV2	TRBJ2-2	ASCGGVITGELF
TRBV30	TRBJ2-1	SRDSGNEQF
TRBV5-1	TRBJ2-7	ASSFTLPRVPYEQY
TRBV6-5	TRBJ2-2	ASRKGGELF
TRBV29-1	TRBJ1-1	SVEGTEAF
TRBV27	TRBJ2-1	ASSLLAGRSYNEQF
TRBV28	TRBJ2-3	ASSLLDSGSVDTQY
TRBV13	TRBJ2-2	ASSLTPSGVLKELF
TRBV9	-	ASSVSAGYLSYEQY
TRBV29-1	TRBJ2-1	SVELGDNEQF
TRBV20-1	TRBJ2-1	SARGVREQF
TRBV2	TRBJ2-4	ASYEGQTKNIQY
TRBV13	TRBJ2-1	ASSEDRASYNEQF
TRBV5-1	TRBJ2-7	ASSAGTGRSYEQY
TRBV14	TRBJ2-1	ASSLLPSGSSYNEQF
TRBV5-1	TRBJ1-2	ASSLGFGGYT
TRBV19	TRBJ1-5	ASSIDLFWGRNQPQH
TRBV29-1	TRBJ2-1	SVVFLQPLNEQF
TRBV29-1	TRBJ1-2	SVIPGGAGYGYT
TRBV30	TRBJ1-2	ALGQAGYT
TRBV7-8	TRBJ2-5	ASDERRGQETQY
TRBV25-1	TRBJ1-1	ASSVSTEAF
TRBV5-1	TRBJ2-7	ASSLEFGVTYEQY
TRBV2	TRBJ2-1	ASTTSNEQF
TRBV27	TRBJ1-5	ASLPLGGGAGNQH
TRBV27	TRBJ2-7	ASSALAGHSYEQY
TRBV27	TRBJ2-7	ASSPRNLRASGEQY
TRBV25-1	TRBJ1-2	ASRSDSRYGYT
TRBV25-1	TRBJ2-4	ASSTGKNIQY
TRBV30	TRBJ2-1	AWSGGGAYNEQF
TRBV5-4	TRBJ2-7	ASSSRTGEWDEQY
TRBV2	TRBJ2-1	ASSESPEETSMITNEQF
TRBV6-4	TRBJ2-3	ASSPGTGDTDTQY
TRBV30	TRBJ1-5	AWSNARTKEIWGNQPQH
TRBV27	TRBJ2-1	ASSFGNNEQF
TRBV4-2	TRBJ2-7	ASSQEVHYEQY
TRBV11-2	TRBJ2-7	ASSYGRDGDYEQY
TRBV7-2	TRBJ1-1	ASSLAVSGRGYTEAF
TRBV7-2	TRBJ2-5	ASSFLGGLKTQY
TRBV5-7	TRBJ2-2	ASSRPGLGTGELF
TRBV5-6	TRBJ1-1	ASRDGMNTEAF
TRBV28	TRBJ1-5	ASRTGYSNQPQH
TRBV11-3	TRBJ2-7	ASSPDARGYEQY
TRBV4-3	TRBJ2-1	ASSQGTGDYNEQF
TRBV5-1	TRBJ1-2	ASSLDKGIYYGYT
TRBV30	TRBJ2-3	AWREGGPDTQY
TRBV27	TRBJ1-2	ASGPTGARGYT
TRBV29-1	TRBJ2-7	SVKEISYEQY
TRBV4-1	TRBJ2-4	ASSHGKGGLENIQY
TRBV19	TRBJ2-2	ASSATWGENTGELF
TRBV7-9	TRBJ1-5	ASGYNQPQH
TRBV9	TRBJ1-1	ASSGTGRTEAF
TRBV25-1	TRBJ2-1	ASSERQYDEQF